Listed below are T cell receptor beta chains from one sample, sequenced in a study of blood T cell repertoires in COVID-19. Clones were read by immunoSEQ multiplex PCR, and TCRdb kept only the in-frame ones, dropping some. The profile shows approximately 200,000 clones, under 90% of them singletons. Sequencing was done on a sample of peripheral blood. The origin of the receptors is a woman aged 60-70 years who had recovered from COVID-19. Each CDR3 is given with its conserved first and last residue. A D gene is named only where the DNA matches it firmly. Not all rows give a size; the values are once, few, many and, for expanded clones, a class.

NA	NA	TRBJ2-3	TRBV5-1	TGCGCCAGCAGCAAGGACAGCACTAGCACAGATACGCAGTATTTT	CASSKDSTSTDTQYF
NA	TRBD1	TRBJ1-2	TRBV20-1	TGCAGTGCGGACAGGGGTGATGGCTACACCTTC	CSADRGDGYTF
NA	TRBD1	TRBJ2-7	TRBV2	TGTGCCAGCAGTGGCACAGGGGGCTACGAGCAGTACTTC	CASSGTGGYEQYF
NA	TRBD2	TRBJ2-1	TRBV10-3	TGTGCCATCAGTGGTATTGTCGGGGGGGCAGTGAATGAGCAGTTCTTC	CAISGIVGGAVNEQFF
NA	TRBD1	TRBJ1-4	TRBV7-2	TGTGCCAGCAGCCCGACAGGGTCGGGTGAAAAACTGTTTTTT	CASSPTGSGEKLFF
once	TRBD1	TRBJ2-7	TRBV12-5	TGTGCTAGTGGTACGGACAGGGAGGTAGGGGAGCAGTACTTC	CASGTDREVGEQYF
few	TRBD2	TRBJ2-1	TRBV5-4	TGTGCCAGCAGCTTAGCGGGGGGCCTACCCTACAATGAGCAGTTCTTC	CASSLAGGLPYNEQFF
few	NA	TRBJ1-1	TRBV6-4	TGTGCCAGCAGTGGTGGTCCAGGGTTAGAAGCTTTCTTT	CASSGGPGLEAFF
NA	TRBD2	TRBJ2-1	TRBV19	TGTGCCAGTAGTCCTCTAGCGGGGGGCTACAATGAGCAGTTCTTC	CASSPLAGGYNEQFF
once	NA	TRBJ2-2	TRBV11-2	TGTGCCAGCAGCTTAGACTACACCGGGGAGCTGTTTTTT	CASSLDYTGELFF
NA	TRBD2	TRBJ2-3	TRBV14	TGTGCCAGCAGCCAAGATTGGCTAGCGGGGGACTGGGATACGCAGTATTTT	CASSQDWLAGDWDTQYF
NA	TRBD1	TRBJ2-7	TRBV2	TGTGCCAGCAGTGTAGGGACAGGGGCCGAGCAGTACTTC	CASSVGTGAEQYF
NA	NA	TRBJ1-2	TRBV19	TGTGCCAGTAACCCAGGCCCCCTCTATGGCTACACCTTC	CASNPGPLYGYTF
NA	NA	TRBJ1-2	TRBV4-1	TGCGCCAGCAGCCTCAAAGGGGATCATGGCTACACCTTC	CASSLKGDHGYTF
NA	TRBD1	TRBJ2-7	TRBV10-3	TGTGCCATCAGTGCCGAGGACAGGGGGCGGCACGAGCAGTACTTC	CAISAEDRGRHEQYF
NA	NA	TRBJ1-2	TRBV2	TGTGCCAGCAGGGACAGAGCTTCACCCTATGGCTACACCTTC	CASRDRASPYGYTF
once	NA	TRBJ1-2	TRBV7-6	TGTGCCAGCAGCTCCCAAGGGGCGCGTTATGGCTACACCTTC	CASSSQGARYGYTF
once	NA	TRBJ2-7	TRBV18	TGTGCCAGCTCGATGGGAGAAGGGAGCGAGCAGTACTTC	CASSMGEGSEQYF
NA	TRBD1	TRBJ2-1	TRBV12-5	TGTGCTAGTGGTCAAGGACAGGGGTGGGTCAATGAGCAGTTCTTC	CASGQGQGWVNEQFF
NA	TRBD1	TRBJ2-7	TRBV27	TGTGCCACAAAGCCCGGGACAGAATCCTACGAGCAGTACTTC	CATKPGTESYEQYF
NA	NA	TRBJ1-2	TRBV2	TGTGCCAGCAGTGTACAGAACTATGGCTACACCTTC	CASSVQNYGYTF
NA	TRBD1	TRBJ1-1	TRBV19	TGTGCCAGTAGTCCTTGGACAGGGGCGGAGAGAGCTTTCTTT	CASSPWTGAERAFF
NA	NA	TRBJ1-3	TRBV5-4	TGTGCCAGCAGCCCGGACTCTCCGAGGACTGGAAACACCATATATTTT	CASSPDSPRTGNTIYF
NA	NA	TRBJ1-3	TRBV15	TGTGCCAGCACCGGGGGGCGTCCCTCTGGAAACACCATATATTTT	CASTGGRPSGNTIYF
NA	NA	TRBJ2-3	TRBV24-1	TGTGCCACCAGTGATGGGCCAGCAGATACGCAGTATTTT	CATSDGPADTQYF
NA	NA	TRBJ2-7	TRBV12-3/TRBV12-4	TGTGCCAGCAGCACATTTACATACGAGCAGTACTTC	CASSTFTYEQYF
NA	NA	TRBJ1-2	TRBV19	TGTGCCAGTAGTATCCTGGTTGGGGGCTCGGGTGGCTACACCTTC	CASSILVGGSGGYTF
NA	NA	TRBJ1-3	TRBV2	TGTGCCAGCCTAAGCAACACCATATATTTT	CASLSNTIYF
NA	TRBD2	TRBJ2-1	TRBV25-1	TGTGCCAGCAGTCAGGCGGGGGGGCGCAAACAGCAGTTCTTC	CASSQAGGRKQQFF
NA	NA	TRBJ1-4	TRBV5-6	TGTGCCAGCAGCTTTCATCCGTTGGACAGTAATGAAAAACTGTTTTTT	CASSFHPLDSNEKLFF
once	NA	TRBJ1-6	TRBV29-1	TGCAGCGTTGGCGCCGGAGGGAACTCACCCCTCCACTTT	CSVGAGGNSPLHF
many	NA	TRBJ2-7	TRBV7-2	TGTGCCAGCAGCTTTCGGACAGCCTCCTACGAGCAGTACTTC	CASSFRTASYEQYF
once	NA	TRBJ2-7	TRBV3-1/TRBV3-2	TGTGCCAGCAGCCAAGAGAACACCTACGAGCAGTACTTC	CASSQENTYEQYF
NA	TRBD1	TRBJ1-2	TRBV6-2/TRBV6-3	TGTGCCAGCAGTTCCCGGGACAGGGGATCGTATGGCTACACCTTC	CASSSRDRGSYGYTF
NA	NA	TRBJ1-1	TRBV19	TGTGCCAGTAATTCCGGGGGGACTGAAGCTTTCTTT	CASNSGGTEAFF
NA	NA	TRBJ2-7	TRBV27	TGTGCCAGCAGTTCCTACAGGGTAAGGTACGAGCAGTACTTC	CASSSYRVRYEQYF
NA	TRBD2	TRBJ2-7	TRBV5-1	TGCGCCAGCAGTCATAGCGGGGGGGACTACGAGCAGTACTTC	CASSHSGGDYEQYF
NA	NA	TRBJ1-5	TRBV10-3	TGTGCCACGAAGGCTCAGACAGACCAGCCCCAGCATTTT	CATKAQTDQPQHF
NA	NA	TRBJ1-1	TRBV19	TGTGCCAGTAGTAAAACAGCACTCAACACTGAAGCTTTCTTT	CASSKTALNTEAFF
NA	TRBD1	TRBJ2-7	TRBV11-2	TGTGCCAGCAGCCCTGGGACAGACTACGAGCAGTACTTC	CASSPGTDYEQYF
NA	NA	TRBJ1-4	TRBV27	TGTGCCAGCAGGGCGGAGGGGTTAACTAATGAAAAACTGTTTTTT	CASRAEGLTNEKLFF
NA	NA	TRBJ1-6	TRBV4-1	TGCGCCAGCAGCCAAGCGGTCGCAGGTGATTCACCCCTCCACTTT	CASSQAVAGDSPLHF
NA	TRBD2	TRBJ2-7	TRBV18	TGTGCCAGCTCACCTGGCACTAGCGGGGGGCACGGGAACGAGCAGTACTTC	CASSPGTSGGHGNEQYF
NA	TRBD2	TRBJ2-3	TRBV7-3	TGTGCCAGCAGCTTCGCGGGGGGCGCGCAGTATTTT	CASSFAGGAQYF
NA	TRBD2	TRBJ2-7	TRBV4-2	TGTGCCAGCAGCCAACCTAGCGGGGGGGCGTACGAGCAGTACTTC	CASSQPSGGAYEQYF
NA	TRBD2	TRBJ2-3	TRBV2	TGTGCCAGCAGCACCGGGGGGAGGGACTGGCTTGAGATAACAGATACGCAGTATTTT	CASSTGGRDWLEITDTQYF
NA	NA	TRBJ1-2	TRBV10-3	TGTGCCATCAGTGAAGAAAGACACTCAACCAGCTATGGCTACACCTTC	CAISEERHSTSYGYTF
NA	NA	TRBJ2-2	TRBV18	TGTGCCAGCTCACCGCCTCGGCCAGGTGGATTCGCCGGGGAGCTGTTTTTT	CASSPPRPGGFAGELFF
NA	NA	TRBJ1-1	TRBV7-3	TGTGCCAGCAGCAAGCAGGGGAACACTGAAGCTTTCTTT	CASSKQGNTEAFF
few	TRBD2	TRBJ2-1	TRBV20-1	TGCAGTGCGAAGCGGGGAGATGAGCAGTTCTTC	CSAKRGDEQFF
NA	TRBD1	TRBJ1-2	TRBV5-1	TGCGCCAGCAGAGAGAATCTACAGGGGAGCGGCTACACCTTC	CASRENLQGSGYTF
NA	NA	TRBJ1-2	TRBV5-1	TGCGCCAGCAGCCTGACATCTAACTATGGCTACACCTTC	CASSLTSNYGYTF
NA	TRBD1	TRBJ1-1	TRBV5-1	TGCGCCAGCAGCGCTTACTATCCCTGGCAGGGGGATTATATTGAAGCTTTCTTT	CASSAYYPWQGDYIEAFF
NA	TRBD1	TRBJ1-4	TRBV19	TGTGCCACCCGGGACAGGGGAAATGAAAAACTGTTTTTT	CATRDRGNEKLFF
NA	NA	TRBJ1-2	TRBV6-5	TGTGCCAGCAGGACCCAGGGGCCCCACACCTTC	CASRTQGPHTF
few	NA	TRBJ1-4	TRBV11-2	TGTGCCAGCAGCTCTGGGGCCCTTAATGAAAAACTGTTTTTT	CASSSGALNEKLFF
NA	NA	TRBJ1-1	TRBV7-8	TGTGCCAGCAGCTTAGTTGCAGGAATGACTGAAGCTTTCTTT	CASSLVAGMTEAFF